This TCR beta chain was sequenced during a study of identifying expanded T cells in peripheral blood (dated by TCRdb to between 2018 and 2020). About the full investigation: Technical replicates were generated by sequencing separate aliquots of the same genomic DNA pool, with four replicates compared pairwise. The full study reports these points: The authors expected biological variance in healthy repertoires might increase further over much longer intervals such as months to years. Both the number of clones called differentially abundant and the false-positive rate were significantly reduced by the beta-binomial model across all healthy-donor time intervals. Between technical replicates the binomial model flagged roughly 1.2 differentially abundant clones, whereas over roughly two weeks the binomial model flagged about 16.4 and over roughly 4 weeks 19 to 20. For all healthy donors, the variance in clone template counts between two-week samples rose significantly as total template count increased.

Note on this clone: Its antigen remains undetermined. No per-base quality is available; no much larger clone lies one base away.

Including cysteine and phenylalanine, the CDR3 has 15 amino acids. The DNA shown is the 45-base CDR3, in frame from base 1. V loses 3 bases at its end and J loses 1 base; junction bases beyond the gene matches: 2. CDR1 and CDR2 are drawn from the germline V gene: MGHDK, SYGVNS. TCRbeta CDR3 regions were profiled with the immunoSEQ Assay using bias-controlled multiplex PCR amplification of genomic DNA. As for how the authors treated the data: The absolute abundance of each unique TCRbeta CDR3 region was quantified after sequences were collapsed and filtered. Differential abundance was tested with two models: a binomial (Fisher-equivalent) model and a beta-binomial model that adds time-dependent variance fitted from healthy donors. Clones with fewer than 5 combined templates were removed, and a clone was called differentially abundant if the clone's Benjamini-Hochberg FDR was below 0.01. Beta-binomial variance was modeled as a function of total template count across the two samples using the form v = (b*log(k)+a)^2. Not all clones reach the TCRdb copy of this immuneACCESS table, which keeps in-frame sequences only. Checked studies attribute under half of the gap to unresolved V genes and leave the rest unexplained. V and J calls and clone size are those listed in that table; D and trimming were worked out from the DNA. The sample includes about 110,000 clones, with about 88% observed a single time. The ten largest clones add up to 8% to 9% of the sample.

During the collection period, no infections or other immune events were recorded for the healthy donors. Healthy-donor blood repertoires served as a training cohort to calibrate time-dependent variance in a beta-binomial model of T-cell clone differential abundance. The training cohort included around 10 healthy donors, of whom 3 were female and 7 were male. The donors were between roughly 29 and 65 years old, with an average age of roughly 43 years. Whole blood, obtained from a commercial supplier, was collected from each healthy donor at three time points spaced approximately 15 days apart. For immunosequencing, genomic DNA was extracted from whole blood that had not been sorted.

Specimen: blood. This chain joins TRBV25-1 to TRBJ2-2; 7 bases in between match TRBD1. The sequence came from a person aged 18-69 years in good health. The CDR3 protein: CASSDRTGNTGELFF. The DNA reads TGTGCCAGCAGTGACAGGACAGGGAACACCGGGGAGCTGTTTTTT. Where the CDR3 stops, the reference TRBV25-1 and TRBJ2-2 genes take over; the full variable domain is EADIYQTPRYLVIGTGKKITLECSQTMGHDKMYWYQQDPGMELHLIHYSYGVNSTEKGDLSSESTVSRIRTEHFPLTLESARPSHTSQYLCASSDRTGNTGELFFGEGSRLTVL.